Listed below are T cell receptor beta chains from one sample, sequenced in a study of blood T cell repertoires in COVID-19. Libraries were prepared by immunoSEQ multiplex PCR; TCRdb keeps only in-frame clonotypes and omits some of them. The table lists 280,000 or so clones, roughly 87% of them singletons, with approximately 8.8% in the top ten. Sequencing was carried out using peripheral blood. These receptors all come from a man between 18 and 35 years old with active or convalescent COVID-19. CDR3s include the opening cysteine and the closing phenylalanine or tryptophan. Each record gives: clone size, J gene, D gene, V gene, CDR3 protein. D genes are given only for firm matches. Clone size appears in some rows only: once, few, many, or a class for an expanded clone.

once,TRBJ1-6,TRBD1,TRBV27,CASSLQGAGSPLHF
-,TRBJ2-3,TRBD2,TRBV10-3,CAISDPGTSGGTDTQYF
-,TRBJ1-6,-,TRBV27,CASSLKQSSYNSPLHF
-,TRBJ2-5,-,TRBV13,CASSLSRRGPRETQYF
-,TRBJ1-3,-,TRBV5-5,CASSPVQPGGNTIYF
few,TRBJ1-3,-,TRBV9,CASSGLGGSYSGNTIYF
-,TRBJ1-5,-,TRBV12-5,CASGLGKEQHF
few,TRBJ1-3,-,TRBV10-3,CAITVDNSGNTIYF
-,TRBJ2-7,-,TRBV13,CASSLEGGGQEPSYEQYF
-,TRBJ1-2,TRBD1,TRBV9,CASSADRGGLYYGYTF
-,TRBJ2-1,TRBD2,TRBV7-8,CASSLVERGPYNEQFF
-,TRBJ1-3,-,TRBV7-9,CASSRSGGNTIYF
-,TRBJ2-2,TRBD2,TRBV9,CASSVGLAGAGELFF
-,TRBJ1-2,-,TRBV7-9,CASSLEQGSSGYTF
-,TRBJ2-4,-,TRBV2,CASSEWPGEGYF
few,TRBJ1-6,TRBD1,TRBV7-9,CASSLGQARGLYNSPLHF
-,TRBJ1-1,TRBD1,TRBV2,CATSGVWTGKGLRTEAFF
-,TRBJ2-5,-,TRBV3-1/TRBV3-2,CASSPHQGGVAETQYF
few,TRBJ2-7,-,TRBV7-2,CASSPGVGTRAEQYF
-,TRBJ1-1,TRBD1,TRBV14,CASSQVGQGVRAFF
-,TRBJ2-5,TRBD2,TRBV6-1,CASSEGLARETQYF
-,TRBJ2-1,-,TRBV2,CATARGRWNEQFF
-,TRBJ1-1,TRBD1,TRBV29-1,CSAQGKTGKKLRNTEAFF
once,TRBJ1-2,-,TRBV10-3,CATPLFYGYTF
-,TRBJ2-7,-,TRBV10-2,CASSEGQRSYEQYF
-,TRBJ2-7,-,TRBV5-6,CASSYISEQYF
-,TRBJ1-6,-,TRBV2,CASTHEGFSYNSPLHF
-,TRBJ2-4,-,TRBV9,CASSADPRGSANIQYF
once,TRBJ2-2,-,TRBV5-8,CASSTGWAGELFF
-,TRBJ2-1,TRBD1,TRBV7-2,CASSVTGYNEQFF
few,TRBJ2-7,TRBD1,TRBV4-2,CASSPRTGGFYEQYF
-,TRBJ2-3,-,TRBV12-3/TRBV12-4,CASSYAADTQYF
-,TRBJ2-1,-,TRBV6-2/TRBV6-3,CASSSGRGPSYNEQFF
-,TRBJ2-7,TRBD1,TRBV6-5,CAVWPRGRRYEQYF
-,TRBJ1-1,-,TRBV21-1,CASSKVCQASPMNTEAFF
-,TRBJ2-1,TRBD2,TRBV18,CASSPSGGALSWFNEQFF
-,TRBJ2-7,TRBD1,TRBV4-1,CASSQPVGTGIGQYF
-,TRBJ1-4,-,TRBV27,CASQAGVEEKLFF
-,TRBJ1-4,-,TRBV16,CASSPYPLGATRNEKLFF
-,TRBJ1-5,-,TRBV10-3,CAISPGDQPQHF